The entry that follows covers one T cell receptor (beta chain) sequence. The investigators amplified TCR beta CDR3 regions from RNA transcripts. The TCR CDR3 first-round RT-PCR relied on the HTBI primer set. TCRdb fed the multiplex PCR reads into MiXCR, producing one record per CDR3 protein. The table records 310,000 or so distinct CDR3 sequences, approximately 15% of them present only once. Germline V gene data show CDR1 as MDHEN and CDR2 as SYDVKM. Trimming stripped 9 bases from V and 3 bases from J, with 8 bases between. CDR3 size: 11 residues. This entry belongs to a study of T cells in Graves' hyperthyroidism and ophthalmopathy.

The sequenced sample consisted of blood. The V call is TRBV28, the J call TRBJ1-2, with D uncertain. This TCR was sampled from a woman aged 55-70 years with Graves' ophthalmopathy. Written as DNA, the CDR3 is TGTGCCAGTATGAGCGACTATGGCTACACCTTC. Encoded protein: CASMSDYGYTF.